This paragraph reports one TCR beta chain. This entry is derived from a study of patients and donors after allogeneic stem cell transplantation. Via MiXCR, TCRdb re-called the RT-PCR reads, giving one row per CDR3 protein. This table holds about 150,000 distinct CDR3 sequences, about 40% found once. The CDR3 sequence is 14 residues long. The trim removed 5 bases at V and 2 bases at J, leaving 6 bases unmatched. Germline V gene lookup returns CDR1 DFQATT and CDR2 SNEGSKA (reference sequence). This TCR was recovered from a human donor who was either an allogeneic HSCT recipient or a stem cell or donor lymphocyte infusion donor (not recorded which). It is not recorded whose cells these are; they may come from a transplant donor. Sequenced input: blood, either unsorted or a sorted T cell fraction (not recorded which). The genes are TRBV20-1 and TRBJ1-3; 7 nucleotides line up with TRBD1. CDR3 DNA: TGCAGTGCTGTTGGGACAGCTACTGGAAACACCATATATTTT. Residues: CSAVGTATGNTIYF.